This T cell receptor (beta chain) was profiled in a study of T cell clonotyping in hematopoietic cell transplantation. Time point defined: recipient sample about 28 days before transplant, after cytoreduction. Libraries were prepared by immunoSEQ multiplex PCR; TCRdb keeps only in-frame clonotypes and omits some of them. The table records about 43,000 clones, roughly 85% of them present only once. Of note for this clone: Its antigen is still unknown.

Study-level points and caveats: Few recipient clonotypes overlapped donors; over 95% were de novo at given depth.

Deletions cut 3 bases from V and 8 bases from J, with 17 bases between. Per the germline V gene, CDR1 is MNHNS and CDR2 is SASEGT. This CDR3 region has 16 residues. The chain links TRBV6-1 to TRBJ1-6; D remains ambiguous. The specimen was peripheral blood mononuclear cells, collected before stem cell transplant. The TCR was taken from a man aged 55-75 years with acute myeloid leukemia. Some clones in this sample may be carry-over from other donors' samples. The DNA of the CDR3 is TGTGCCAGCAGTGATTTCAGGTTAGGTTTCGATTCACCCCTCCACTTT. It yields the protein CASSDFRLGFDSPLHF.